This TCR beta chain stems from a study of cytomegalovirus exposure and HLA in healthy donors. With respect to this clone: What it binds is unknown.

The CDR3 is 14 residues long. Germline V gives CDR1 SGHNT, CDR2 YYREEE (reference sequence). After removal of 4 bases from V and 5 bases from J, the junction contained 5 bases not matched to a gene. Overall study results and limits: An apparent linkage of common viral pathogens to several of the most significant clusters emerged in a later analysis. V- and J-gene trimming in TCR beta was tied to a missense DCLRE1C variant by an analysis performed later. In a later analysis, HLA-C alleles had the fewest associated TCRs, DRB1 alleles the most. Most TCR sequences showed up rarely, but some public TCRs showed up in many donors.

The study ran its PCR with 60 Vbeta and 13 Jbeta primers. Here immunoSEQ multiplex PCR was the method, and the copy in TCRdb shows in-frame clones only, minus some. In the table there are around 150,000 clones, around four fifths of which are singletons. J is TRBJ2-1 and V is TRBV5-4, with 8 bases aligning to TRBD2. The sample consisted of PBMCs. The origin of this receptor is a man younger than 35 in good health and CMV-seronegative. CDR3 in amino acids: CASSPPSGHNEQFF. DNA for the CDR3: TGTGCCAGCAGCCCTCCTAGCGGGCACAATGAGCAGTTCTTC. The full variable domain, completed using reference TRBV5-4 and TRBJ2-1, is ETGVTQSPTHLIKTRGQQVTLRCSSQSGHNTVSWYQQALGQGPQFIFQYYREEENGRGNFPPRFSGLQFPNYSSELNVNALELDDSALYLCASSPPSGHNEQFFGPGTRLTVL.